One and the same sample provided the 23 T cell receptor beta chains below, sequenced in a study of T cell responses to AZD1222 COVID-19 vaccine. Sequencing used immunoSEQ multiplex PCR; TCRdb keeps in-frame clones, though not all of them. The data contain more than 100,000 clones, around 89% of them singletons. The source was peripheral blood, collected on day 0 of AZD1222 vaccination. These receptors originate from an adult in good health.

This chain joins TRBV9 and TRBJ2-5; D perhaps matches TRBD2 (5 bases). Between the trimmed V and J ends, which lost 3 bases and 2 bases, there was a span of 14 bases. The CDR3 contains 15 residues. Germline V gene lookup returns CDR1 SGDLS and CDR2 YYNGEE. The CDR3 DNA is TGTGCCAGCAGCGCCGACCTCGGGGTTCAAGAGACCCAGTACTTC. Encoded protein: CASSADLGVQETQYF. The full variable domain, with the rest looked up from reference TRBV9 and TRBJ2-5, is DSGVTQTPKHLITATGQRVTLRCSPRSGDLSVYWYQQSLDQGLQFLIQYYNGEERAKGNILERFSAQQFPDLHSELNLSSLELGDSALYFCASSADLGVQETQYFGPGTRLLVL.

This clone was seen once. The V gene is TRBV30, the J gene TRBJ1-3, with a possible D match to TRBD1 (5 bases). Germline values: CDR1 GTSNPN, CDR2 SVGIG (reference sequence). Trimming stripped 1 base from V and 0 bases from J, with 10 bases between. The CDR3 covers 15 residues. The CDR3 DNA sequence: TGTGCCTGGAGTGCCACAGGACCCTCTGGAAACACCATATATTTT. This sequence encodes CAWSATGPSGNTIYF.

The chain employs TRBV27 and TRBJ1-2; D is undetermined. The V gene's germline CDR1 is MNHEY and CDR2 SMNVEV (reference sequence). V lost 3 bases to trimming and J lost 4 bases, with 15 bases between them. There are 15 residues in the CDR3. The CDR3 region has the DNA TGTGCCAGCAGTTTCTCGGCCAGGCCCGGCTATGGCTACACCTTC. Amino acid sequence: CASSFSARPGYGYTF.

V is TRBV7-9 and J is TRBJ1-5, with a weak D call TRBD1 (5 bases). Trimming pared 5 bases from V and 4 bases from J, leaving 15 bases between. In germline, CDR1 is SEHNR, CDR2 FQNEAQ (reference sequence). The CDR3 totals 15 residues. The chain's CDR3 is CASSRTGTANQPQHF. The CDR3 coding sequence is TGTGCCAGCAGCCGAACCGGGACGGCGAATCAGCCCCAGCATTTT. The whole variable domain, filled in from reference TRBV7-9 and TRBJ1-5, reads DTGVSQNPRHKITKRGQNVTFRCDPISEHNRLYWYRQTLGQGPEFLTYFQNEAQLEKSRLLSDRFSAERPKGSFSTLEIQRTEQGDSAMYLCASSRTGTANQPQHFGDGTRLSIL.

This clone was seen a single time. V is TRBV10-3 and J is TRBJ1-1; TRBD1 aligns across 11 bases. Germline-derived CDR1 and CDR2 are ENHRY and SYGVKD. V dropped 6 bases and J dropped 4; count of bases not matched to a gene: 7. The CDR3 length is 15 residues. The CDR3, as DNA: TGTGCCATCAGCGGGACAGGGGGTTTGGGCACTGAAGCTTTCTTT. It specifies CAISGTGGLGTEAFF.

The chain has TRBV14 and TRBJ2-3, with no clear D. The CDR3 sequence is 13 residues long. V was trimmed by 4 bases and J by 8 bases, leaving 13 bases between them. Germline V CDR1 and CDR2: SGHDN, FVKESK. The CDR3 DNA reads as TGTGCCAGCAGCCGTGCCCTGAGTTCTACGCAGTATTTT. As protein: CASSRALSSTQYF.

The chain recombines TRBV7-2 with TRBJ2-1; TRBD2 matches at 12 bases. The CDR3 consists of 19 residues. The V and J ends lost 5 bases and 10 bases, in that order; junction bases with no gene match: 21. Germline lookup yields CDR1 SGHTA and CDR2 FQGNSA. The CDR3 nucleotides read TGTGCCAGCAGCAAAGGGCTAGCGGGGGGGCCGGGCCAGGGAGGAGAGCAGTTCTTC. It translates to CASSKGLAGGPGQGGEQFF. The variable domain in full, completed from reference TRBV7-2 and TRBJ2-1, reads GAGVSQSPSNKVTEKGKDVELRCDPISGHTALYWYRQSLGQGLEFLIYFQGNSAPDKSGLPSDRFSAERTGGSVSTLTIQRTQQEDSAVYLCASSKGLAGGPGQGGEQFFGPGTRLTVL.

The V and J genes are TRBV10-2 and TRBJ2-1; 10 bases line up with TRBD2. Germline trimming cut 6 bases from V and 0 bases from J; bases unmatched to any gene: 5. The CDR3 has 16 amino acids. Looked up from germline, CDR1 is WSHSY and CDR2 is SAAADI. The CDR3 DNA sequence: TGCGCCAGCAGGGCCGGGACTAGCGTCTCCTACAATGAGCAGTTCTTC. The encoded protein is CASRAGTSVSYNEQFF.

The DNA for the CDR3 is TGCGCCAGCAGCCCAGGACTAGCGGAGATCACCGGGGAGCTGTTTTTT. Its protein is CASSPGLAEITGELFF. The gene calls are TRBV4-1 and TRBJ2-2, with 10 positions matching TRBD2. CDR1 MGHRA and CDR2 YSYEKL come from the germline V gene. Trimming removed 4 bases from V and 4 bases from J; junction bases left unmatched: 6. The CDR3 is 16 residues long.

This clone was detected once. This CDR3 is CASSLSHTEAFF. The DNA for the CDR3 is TGTGCCAGCAGTTTATCTCACACTGAAGCTTTCTTT. The chain links TRBV28 to TRBJ1-1; D is ambiguous. The germline V gene encodes CDR1 MDHEN and CDR2 SYDVKM. V was pared by 1 base and J by 3 bases, with 3 bases between. The CDR3 contains 12 residues.

The chain employs TRBV4-3 and TRBJ2-3; maybe TRBD2 (6 bases). The CDR3 sequence is 19 residues long. Trimming took 2 bases from V and 3 from J, leaving 24 bases between them. The germline V gene encodes CDR1 LGHNA and CDR2 YSLEER. CDR3: CASSQTLLANGFSTDTQYF. In nucleotides, the CDR3 is TGCGCCAGCAGCCAAACCTTACTAGCCAACGGGTTTTCAACAGATACGCAGTATTTT.

This clone was counted between two and nine times. The chain links TRBV12-3 or TRBV12-4 to TRBJ2-7, with TRBD2 as a possible D gene (6 bases). The CDR3 contains 13 residues. Between the trimmed V and J ends, which lost 4 bases and 1 base, there was a span of 8 bases. CDR3 sequence: CASSWDFSYEQYF. The CDR3 DNA reads as TGTGCCAGCAGTTGGGACTTTTCCTACGAGCAGTACTTC.

This sequence joins TRBV14 and TRBJ2-5, with 10 nucleotides matching TRBD2. This CDR3 region has 16 residues. Germline V gene lookup returns CDR1 SGHDN and CDR2 FVKESK. With V trimmed by 3 bases and J by 5 bases, 9 bases remained unmatched. The CDR3: CASSQRPSGSRETQYF. In nucleotides, the CDR3 is TGTGCCAGCAGCCAGCGGCCTAGCGGGAGTAGGGAGACCCAGTACTTC.

The rearrangement links TRBV21-1 to TRBJ2-4. TRBV21-1 is a pseudogene locus. The CDR3 is 14 amino acids. CDR3: CASSERPFWTIQYF. The CDR3 DNA follows: TGTGCCAGCAGCGAGCGACCATTTTGGACCATTCAGTACTTC.

This chain links TRBV15 with TRBJ2-3, with TRBD1 identical over 7 bases. V shed 4 bases, J shed 7 bases, and the junction held 8 bases outside the gene matches. Germline V gene lookup returns CDR1 LNHNV and CDR2 YYDKDF (reference sequence). This CDR3 is built from 14 residues. The CDR3 DNA sequence: TGTGCCACCAGCACCCGACAGGGCGCGAATACGCAGTATTTT. This gives the protein CATSTRQGANTQYF.

The chain employs TRBV13 and TRBJ2-7; possible D gene TRBD2, 5 bases. The V gene lost 0 bases and the J gene lost 7 bases, with 10 bases spanning the gap. Per germline, CDR1 PRHDT and CDR2 FYEKMQ (reference sequence). This CDR3 is 13 amino acids long. CDR3 sequence: CASSLGRGQEQYF. CDR3 coding DNA: TGTGCCAGCAGCTTAGGCCGCGGGCAGGAGCAGTACTTC. Full variable domain (remainder filled in from reference TRBV13 and TRBJ2-7): AAGVIQSPRHLIKEKRETATLKCYPIPRHDTVYWYQQGPGQDPQFLISFYEKMQSDKGSIPDRFSAQQFSDYHSELNMSSLELGDSALYFCASSLGRGQEQYFGPGTRLTVT.

The gene calls are TRBV5-6 and TRBJ1-5; D perhaps matches TRBD1 (5 bases). Trimming removed 2 bases from V and 5 bases from J, with 11 bases in between. This CDR3 has 14 amino acids. The germline CDR1 and CDR2 sequences are SGHDT and YYEEEE. Here the CDR3 reads CASSFEGLDQPQHF. CDR3 nucleotide sequence: TGTGCCAGCAGCTTCGAGGGACTCGATCAGCCCCAGCATTTT. The whole variable domain, filled in from reference TRBV5-6 and TRBJ1-5, reads DAGVTQSPTHLIKTRGQQVTLRCSPKSGHDTVSWYQQALGQGPQFIFQYYEEEERQRGNFPDRFSGHQFPNYSSELNVNALLLGDSALYLCASSFEGLDQPQHFGDGTRLSIL.

The V gene is TRBV4-1, the J gene TRBJ2-7; TRBD1 might be the D (6 bases). Trimming cost V 1 base and J 6 bases, with 16 bases left between them. This CDR3 has 15 residues. Germline CDR1 and CDR2: MGHRA and YSYEKL. CDR3 nucleotide sequence: TGCGCCAGCAGCCAAGGGGCCAGGGGCTCAGTCGAGCAGTACTTC. Protein product: CASSQGARGSVEQYF.

This clone was seen a handful of times. The chain's CDR3 is CASSGAGGYEKLFF. Written as DNA, the CDR3 is TGTGCCAGCAGCGGGGCAGGCGGTTATGAAAAACTGTTTTTT. The rearrangement joins TRBV9 to TRBJ1-4; D unresolved. The ends were cut back, 3 bases at V and 6 bases at J, with 12 bases in the middle. This CDR3 has 14 amino acids. CDR1 and CDR2 from the germline V gene are SGDLS and YYNGEE.

This clone was counted ten times or more. The chain recombines TRBV2 with TRBJ2-7; 7 bases are shared with TRBD1. With 2 bases clipped from V and 4 bases from J, the junction kept 2 bases outside the gene matches. The CDR3 length is 13 residues. Germline CDR1 is SNHLY and CDR2 is FYNNEI. CDR3 amino acids: CASSEWTGYEQYF. The CDR3 DNA reads as TGTGCCAGCAGTGAATGGACAGGTTACGAGCAGTACTTC.

The rearrangement links TRBV3-1 (or the pseudogene TRBV3-2) to TRBJ1-6; TRBD1 aligns across 11 bases. Germline values: CDR1 LGHDT, CDR2 YNNKEL (reference sequence). CDR3 length: 16 residues. V lost 1 base to trimming and J lost 7 bases; unmatched junction nucleotides: 3. The CDR3 protein is CASSQAGTGGNSPLHF. DNA of the CDR3: TGTGCCAGCAGCCAAGCCGGGACAGGGGGGAATTCACCCCTCCACTTT.

The chain recombines TRBV7-2 with TRBJ2-5, with a weak D call TRBD1 (5 bases). Germline V CDR1 and CDR2: SGHTA, FQGNSA. The CDR3 runs 15 residues. V was cut by 8 bases and J by 2 bases, with 18 bases left in between. This CDR3 is CASVPTEGKQETQYF. As DNA, the CDR3 is TGTGCCAGCGTCCCGACAGAAGGGAAACAAGAGACCCAGTACTTC.

The chain uses TRBV28 and TRBJ2-7; D call uncertain. Trimming stripped 4 bases from V and 3 bases from J, with 16 bases between. Germline assignment: CDR1 MDHEN and CDR2 SYDVKM. The CDR3 runs to 15 residues. CDR3 in DNA: TGTGCCAGCAGTTCACCTACCTCGACAAGCTACGAGCAGTACTTC. Protein sequence: CASSSPTSTSYEQYF.